This TCR beta chain was found in a study of blood T cell repertoires in COVID-19. Turning to the study itself: From the United States, Italy and Spain came samples of acute and convalescent COVID-19. PBMCs, B-cell-depleted T cells, or T cells provided the cDNA or gDNA that made up the material.

The length of the CDR3 is 13 residues. The germline CDR1 and CDR2 sequences are MGHRA and YSYEKL. V lost 8 bases to trimming and J lost 7 bases, with 15 bases between them. Assay: immunoSEQ multiplex PCR; the TCRdb copy retains only in-frame clones and omits some. The sample carries approximately 72,000 clones, just under 90% recorded once. The chain couples TRBV4-1 to TRBJ1-5, with D possibly TRBD1 on 5 matching bases. Sequencing used peripheral blood. The source is a man aged 55 to 70 with acute or convalescent COVID-19. CDR3 protein: CASSDGGVQPQHF. DNA for the CDR3: TGCGCCAGCTCGGACGGGGGGGTGCAGCCCCAGCATTTT.